A selection of T cell receptor beta chains follows, all from one sample in a study of OX40 agonist ivuxolimab in advanced cancers. Profiled with immunoSEQ multiplex PCR; TCRdb holds only in-frame clones, not every one. The sample carries 55,000 to 70,000 clones, 65% to 90% recorded once. The sample here was CD4+ or CD8+ T cells sorted from blood, taken in a trial of the OX40 agonist ivuxolimab. The receptors come from an adult with an advanced solid tumor such as melanoma, head and neck, liver or kidney cancer. The CDR3 runs from the conserved cysteine through the conserved F or W. A D gene is named only where the DNA matches it firmly. Clone size, where shown, is once, few, many, or a class for clones that have expanded.

j_call v_call clone_size d_call cdr3_aa cdr3_nt
TRBJ2-2 TRBV19 - - CASRDFVRASGELFF TGTGCCAGTAGGGACTTTGTCAGGGCGAGCGGGGAGCTGTTTTTT
TRBJ2-2 TRBV15 - - CATSREPNTGELFF TGTGCCACCAGCAGAGAACCAAACACCGGGGAGCTGTTTTTT
TRBJ1-1 TRBV7-9 - - CASSLLETEAFF TGTGCCAGCAGCTTATTGGAAACTGAAGCTTTCTTT
TRBJ2-2 TRBV27 - - CASSLRPANTGELFF TGTGCCAGCAGTTTACGGCCTGCGAACACCGGGGAGCTGTTTTTT
TRBJ1-5 TRBV6-1 - TRBD1 CASSLDRESNQPQHF TGTGCCAGCAGTCTGGACAGGGAGAGCAATCAGCCCCAGCATTTT
TRBJ2-2 TRBV6-1 - - CASSEVGGNTGELFF TGTGCCAGCAGTGAAGTGGGAGGGAACACCGGGGAGCTGTTTTTT
TRBJ2-3 TRBV6-1 - TRBD2 CASRAAGGRTDTQYF TGTGCCAGCAGGGCGGCGGGGGGGCGGACAGATACGCAGTATTTT
TRBJ2-7 TRBV5-1 - TRBD1 CASSSNTGGFNEQYF TGCGCCAGCAGCTCAAATACAGGGGGCTTCAACGAGCAGTACTTC
TRBJ2-2 TRBV7-9 - TRBD2 CASSHQRGGSNTGELFF TGTGCCAGCAGCCACCAGCGGGGGGGTTCGAACACCGGGGAGCTGTTTTTT
TRBJ1-2 TRBV7-2 - - CASSLSGPEANYGYTF TGTGCCAGCAGCTTATCAGGGCCCGAGGCTAACTATGGCTACACCTTC
TRBJ2-7 TRBV7-2 - - CASSWKRDLEQYF TGTGCCAGCAGCTGGAAACGGGACCTTGAGCAGTACTTC
TRBJ1-3 TRBV25-1 - - CASKGVPGNTIYF TGTGCCAGCAAAGGGGTCCCTGGAAACACCATATATTTT
TRBJ1-2 TRBV14 - - CASSHPNSAHTF TGTGCCAGCAGCCACCCTAATAGTGCCCACACCTTC
TRBJ2-7 TRBV5-1 - - CASSWTVGDRYEQYF TGCGCCAGCAGCTGGACAGTTGGGGACCGGTACGAGCAGTACTTC
TRBJ1-3 TRBV6-5 - - CASTGGPFSGNTIYF TGTGCCAGCACAGGAGGACCGTTCTCTGGAAACACCATATATTTT
TRBJ2-2 TRBV2 - - CASRRENTGELFF TGTGCCAGCAGGCGGGAGAACACCGGGGAGCTGTTTTTT
TRBJ2-1 TRBV5-1 - - CASSRGRGIDEQFF TGCGCCAGCAGCAGGGGAAGGGGTATCGATGAGCAGTTCTTC
TRBJ2-5 TRBV9 - - CASSPRGGQETQYF TGTGCCAGCAGCCCCCGGGGAGGACAAGAGACCCAGTACTTC
TRBJ1-4 TRBV5-6 - - CASSLAPNYEKLFF TGTGCCAGCAGCTTGGCCCCGAACTATGAAAAACTGTTTTTT
TRBJ2-2 TRBV6-6 - - CASSYSDGNTGELFF TGTGCCAGCAGTTACTCCGACGGGAACACCGGGGAGCTGTTTTTT
TRBJ2-7 TRBV2 - TRBD2 CASRRWTSGSDEQYF TGTGCCAGCAGGCGATGGACTAGCGGGAGTGACGAGCAGTACTTC
TRBJ2-2 TRBV15 - TRBD2 CATSRARRGGTGELFF TGTGCCACCAGCAGGGCCCGGCGGGGGGGGACCGGGGAGCTGTTTTTT
TRBJ2-7 TRBV7-9 - TRBD2 CASTSGEGYEQYF TGTGCCAGCACCTCCGGGGAGGGATACGAGCAGTACTTC
TRBJ2-1 TRBV18 - - CASSPQVGGNEQFF TGTGCCAGCTCACCCCAGGTCGGGGGTAATGAGCAGTTCTTC
TRBJ2-7 TRBV30 - TRBD2 CAWSNGEGYEQYF TGTGCCTGGAGTAATGGGGAGGGCTACGAGCAGTACTTC
TRBJ1-5 TRBV30 - - CAWSVVHSNQPQHF TGTGCCTGGAGTGTAGTACATAGCAATCAGCCCCAGCATTTT
TRBJ2-5 TRBV10-3 - - CATPHRLEETQYF TGTGCCACGCCCCACCGACTGGAAGAGACCCAGTACTTC
TRBJ2-7 TRBV6-1 - TRBD1 CASLGQPTYEQYF TGTGCCAGCCTGGGACAGCCAACCTACGAGCAGTACTTC
TRBJ1-6 TRBV6-6 - TRBD1 CASSSRIGTGGSPLHF TGTGCCAGCAGCAGCCGTATAGGGACAGGGGGATCACCCCTCCACTTT
TRBJ2-7 TRBV28 - TRBD2 CASNRGGSDEQYF TGTGCCAGCAATAGGGGCGGGAGCGACGAGCAGTACTTC
TRBJ1-1 TRBV7-8 - TRBD1 CASSLVRGDTEAFF TGTGCCAGCAGCCTCGTCAGGGGGGACACTGAAGCTTTCTTT
TRBJ2-7 TRBV6-1 - - CASSVMAVEYEQYF TGTGCCAGCAGTGTTATGGCAGTTGAATACGAGCAGTACTTC
TRBJ2-1 TRBV28 few - CASSSRRGRNEQFF TGTGCCAGCAGTTCCCGACGGGGCAGGAATGAGCAGTTCTTC
TRBJ2-2 TRBV18 once - CASSPRTIGTGELFF TGTGCCAGCTCACCACGAACGATTGGAACCGGGGAGCTGTTTTTT
TRBJ1-6 TRBV5-1 - TRBD1 CASSPGQGVNSPLHF TGCGCCAGCAGCCCAGGACAGGGAGTTAATTCACCCCTCCACTTT
TRBJ2-3 TRBV7-8 - - CASSLEVVEDTQYF TGTGCCAGCAGCTTAGAAGTTGTCGAGGATACGCAGTATTTT
TRBJ2-3 TRBV15 - - CATSREGPPDTQYF TGTGCCACCAGCAGAGAGGGCCCCCCAGATACGCAGTATTTT
TRBJ1-1 TRBV4-2 - - CASSHQDLEPTWNTEAFF TGTGCCAGCAGCCATCAAGATCTGGAACCGACCTGGAACACTGAAGCTTTCTTT
TRBJ2-5 TRBV7-9 - TRBD2 CASSRLAGGPETQYF TGTGCCAGCAGCCGACTAGCGGGGGGGCCAGAGACCCAGTACTTC
TRBJ2-3 TRBV7-2 few - CATRGSYTDTQYF TGTGCCACCCGGGGGTCTTACACAGATACGCAGTATTTT
TRBJ1-1 TRBV27 - TRBD1 CASSTGVNTEAFF TGTGCCAGCAGTACAGGGGTAAACACTGAAGCTTTCTTT
TRBJ2-3 TRBV5-6 - TRBD2 CASSDWPGGSGRITDTQYF TGTGCCAGCAGCGATTGGCCGGGGGGTAGCGGGAGGATCACAGATACGCAGTATTTT